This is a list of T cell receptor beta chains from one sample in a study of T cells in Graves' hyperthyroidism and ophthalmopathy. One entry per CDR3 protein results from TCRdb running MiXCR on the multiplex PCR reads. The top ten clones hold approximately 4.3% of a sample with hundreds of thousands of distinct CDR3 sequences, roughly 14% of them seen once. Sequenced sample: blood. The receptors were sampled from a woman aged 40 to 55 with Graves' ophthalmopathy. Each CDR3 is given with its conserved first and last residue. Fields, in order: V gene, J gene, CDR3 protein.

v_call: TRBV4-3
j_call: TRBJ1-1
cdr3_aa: CASSQVVDTEAFF

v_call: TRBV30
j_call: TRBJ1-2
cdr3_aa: CAWSVGQGLSGYTF

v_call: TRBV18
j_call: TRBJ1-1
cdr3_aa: CASSGDRGLHNTEAFF

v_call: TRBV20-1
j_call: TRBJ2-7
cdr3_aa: CSARDKGTGGGKEYF

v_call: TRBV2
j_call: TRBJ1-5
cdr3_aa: CASSALGQGVQPQHF

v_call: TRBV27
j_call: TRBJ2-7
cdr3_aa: CASSLVFRDEQYF

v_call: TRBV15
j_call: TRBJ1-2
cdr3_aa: CATSRESTGRGGYTF

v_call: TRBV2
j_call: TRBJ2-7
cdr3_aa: CASSVQRRGQTSYEQYF

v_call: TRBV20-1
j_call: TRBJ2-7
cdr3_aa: CSASERPGTITYEQYF

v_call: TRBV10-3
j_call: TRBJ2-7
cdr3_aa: CAPRGFSYEQYF

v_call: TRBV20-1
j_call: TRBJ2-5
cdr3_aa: CSARISGRTQETQYF

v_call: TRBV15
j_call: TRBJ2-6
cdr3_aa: CATSREMGAGANVLTF

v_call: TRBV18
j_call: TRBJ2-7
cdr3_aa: CASSPGQAISYEQYF

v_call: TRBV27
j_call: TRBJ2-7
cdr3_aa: CASSRSGRATYEQYF

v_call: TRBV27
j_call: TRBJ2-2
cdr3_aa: CASSSSRDRGNSGELFF

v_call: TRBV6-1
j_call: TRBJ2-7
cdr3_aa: CASSGYGTDSHSSYEQYF

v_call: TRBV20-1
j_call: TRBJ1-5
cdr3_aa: CSARERGWSNQPQHF

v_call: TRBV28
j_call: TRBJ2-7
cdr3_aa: CASSLPTSGRSWPYEQYF

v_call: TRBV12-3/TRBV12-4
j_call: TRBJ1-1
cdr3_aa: CASSLYQGGNTEAFF

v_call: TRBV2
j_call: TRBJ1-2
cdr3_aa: CASSINLGGTVNYGYTF

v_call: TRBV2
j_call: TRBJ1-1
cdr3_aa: CASSEFDMNTEAFF

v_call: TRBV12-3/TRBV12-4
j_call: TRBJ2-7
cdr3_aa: CASSLTISGSRYEQYF

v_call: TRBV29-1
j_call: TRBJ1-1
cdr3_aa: CSAMGQANTEAFF

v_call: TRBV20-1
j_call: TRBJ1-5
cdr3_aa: CSAAAQGGQGFNQPQHF

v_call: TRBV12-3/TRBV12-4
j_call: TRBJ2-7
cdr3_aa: CASSFGPLGSSYEQYF

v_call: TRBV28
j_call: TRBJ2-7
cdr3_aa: CASSPPFGTSGRWSYEQYF

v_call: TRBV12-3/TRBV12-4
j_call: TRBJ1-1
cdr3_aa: CASSRHTQNTEAFF

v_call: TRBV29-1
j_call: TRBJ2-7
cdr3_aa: CSASRGGSYEQYF

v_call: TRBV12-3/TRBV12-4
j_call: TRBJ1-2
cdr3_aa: CASSLDGANYGYTF

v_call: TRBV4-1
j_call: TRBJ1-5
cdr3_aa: CASSQEASYSNQPQHF

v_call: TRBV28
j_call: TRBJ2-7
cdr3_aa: CASRDWDGSNYEQYF

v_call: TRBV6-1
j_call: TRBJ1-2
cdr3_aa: CASTSPGTVYGYTF

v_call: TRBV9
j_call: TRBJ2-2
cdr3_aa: CASSVGGLNTGELFF

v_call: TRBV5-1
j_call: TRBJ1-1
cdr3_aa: CASSLTGSPLNTEAFF

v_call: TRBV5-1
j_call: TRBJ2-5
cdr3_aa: CASSLAFRQGVETQYF

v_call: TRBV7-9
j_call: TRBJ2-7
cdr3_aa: CASSQRGDSYEQYF

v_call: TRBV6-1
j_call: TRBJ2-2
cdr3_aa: CASRLAGGHFGELFF

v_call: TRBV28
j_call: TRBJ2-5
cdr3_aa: CASSSSLLNQETQYF

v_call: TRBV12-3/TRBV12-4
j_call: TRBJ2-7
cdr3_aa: CASSTEHFSYEQYF

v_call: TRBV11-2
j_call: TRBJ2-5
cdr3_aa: CASSPSVGGETQYF

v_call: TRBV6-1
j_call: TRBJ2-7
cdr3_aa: CASSGGGGTKDSYEQYF

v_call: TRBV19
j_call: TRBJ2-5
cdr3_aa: CASSVGPAQETQYF

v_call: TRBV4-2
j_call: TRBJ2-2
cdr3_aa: CASSHGPRDTGELFF

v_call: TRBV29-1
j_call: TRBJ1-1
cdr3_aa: CSVEGTVYTEAFF

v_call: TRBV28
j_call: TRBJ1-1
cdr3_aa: CASIRGADTEAFF

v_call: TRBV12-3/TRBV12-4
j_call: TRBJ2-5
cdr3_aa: CASRGSGTQETQYF

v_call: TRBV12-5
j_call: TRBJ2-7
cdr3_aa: CASGQVVWGEQYF

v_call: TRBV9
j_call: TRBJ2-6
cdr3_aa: CASSGGQGKVSGANVLTF

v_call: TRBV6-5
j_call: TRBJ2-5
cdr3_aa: CASSHRTGSKETQYF